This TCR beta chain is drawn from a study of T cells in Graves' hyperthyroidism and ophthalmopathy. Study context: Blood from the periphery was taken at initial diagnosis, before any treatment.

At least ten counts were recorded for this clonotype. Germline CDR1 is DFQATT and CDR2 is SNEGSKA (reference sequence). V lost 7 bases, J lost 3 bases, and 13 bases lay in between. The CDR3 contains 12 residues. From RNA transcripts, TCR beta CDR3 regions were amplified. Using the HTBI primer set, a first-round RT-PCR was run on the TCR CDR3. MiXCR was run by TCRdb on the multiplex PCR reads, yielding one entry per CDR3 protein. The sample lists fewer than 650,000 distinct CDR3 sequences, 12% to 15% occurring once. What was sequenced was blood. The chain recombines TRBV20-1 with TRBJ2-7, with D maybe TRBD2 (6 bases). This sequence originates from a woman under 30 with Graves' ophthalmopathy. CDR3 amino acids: CSVRPGDYEQYF. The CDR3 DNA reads TGCAGTGTGCGGCCGGGAGACTACGAGCAGTACTTC.